A selection of T cell receptor beta chains follows, all from one sample in a study of naive and memory T cell subsets. MiXCR, applied by TCRdb to the UMI-ligation and nested PCR reads, yields one record per CDR3 protein. This repertoire shows about 150,000 distinct CDR3 sequences, approximately 15% found once; its top ten account for about 0.15%. Sequenced input: naive CD4+ T cells from blood. Source of these receptors: a human donor in good health. CDR3s include the opening cysteine and the closing phenylalanine or tryptophan. Each record gives: V gene, D gene, clone size, J gene, CDR3 protein. D genes are given only for firm matches. Clone size is given for some rows only: seen once, a few or many times, or a class if the clone is expanded.

V: TRBV24-1; D: TRBD2; size: NA; J: TRBJ2-1; CDR3: CATSDLGAGGPGEQFF
V: TRBV5-1; D: TRBD1; size: NA; J: TRBJ1-1; CDR3: CASSEGQYLRGLNTEAFF
V: TRBV30; D: NA; size: few; J: TRBJ2-1; CDR3: CAWSEAWNEQFF
V: TRBV5-1; D: TRBD1; size: NA; J: TRBJ2-3; CDR3: CASSLGRTGTSTDTQYF
V: TRBV14; D: TRBD2; size: NA; J: TRBJ2-1; CDR3: CASSAGTSGSYNEQFF
V: TRBV20-1; D: TRBD1; size: NA; J: TRBJ2-7; CDR3: CSAGRDRSYEQYF
V: TRBV12-3/TRBV12-4; D: NA; size: few; J: TRBJ1-4; CDR3: CASSLRGPNEKLFF
V: TRBV7-2; D: TRBD2; size: NA; J: TRBJ2-1; CDR3: CASSFLPGLAGRKSSYNEQFF
V: TRBV3-1; D: NA; size: NA; J: TRBJ1-2; CDR3: CASSRTGNSNYGYTF
V: TRBV7-9; D: TRBD2; size: NA; J: TRBJ2-7; CDR3: CASSLGGGKGRHF